This record looks at one T cell receptor beta chain sequence and its context. What it binds is not known. The sample is drawn from a study of cytomegalovirus exposure and HLA in healthy donors. Study-wide results and caveats: The authors judged a highly shared variant cluster likely a sequencing artifact. Through in vitro validation, three CMV-associated chains were shown to be specific for CMV antigens. Earlier findings revealed that most TCR beta V segments proved productive either about 90% or about 30% of the time.

The PCR contained 60 Vbeta and 13 Jbeta primers. Generated by immunoSEQ multiplex PCR, the TCRdb table keeps only in-frame clones and is missing some. Of more than 150,000 clones in the sample, over 80% are singletons; the top ten hold more than 1.5%. The sample taken for sequencing was PBMCs. This TCR was recovered from a woman aged 18-29 years in good health and CMV-seronegative.

The DNA of the CDR3 is TGCGCCAGCAGCCCTAGGGGGCTAGCGCGCACAGATACGCAGTATTTT. Amino acids: CASSPRGLARTDTQYF. The V call is TRBV5-1, the J call TRBJ2-3, with a weak D call TRBD1 (7 bases). From germline, CDR1 is SGHRS and CDR2 YFSETQ. The CDR3 extends over 16 amino acids. The V gene lost 4 bases and the J gene lost 1 base, with 16 bases spanning the gap.